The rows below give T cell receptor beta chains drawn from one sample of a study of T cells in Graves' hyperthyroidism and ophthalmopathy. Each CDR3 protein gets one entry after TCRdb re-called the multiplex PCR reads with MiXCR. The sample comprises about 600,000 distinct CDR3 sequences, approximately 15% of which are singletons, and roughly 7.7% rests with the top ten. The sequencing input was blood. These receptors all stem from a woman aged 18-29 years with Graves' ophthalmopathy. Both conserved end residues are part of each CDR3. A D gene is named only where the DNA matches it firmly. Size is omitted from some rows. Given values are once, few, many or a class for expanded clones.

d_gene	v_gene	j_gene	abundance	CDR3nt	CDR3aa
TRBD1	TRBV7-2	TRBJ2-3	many	TGTGCCAGCAGCCGAGTCGGGACAGGGACCACAGATACGCAGTATTTT	CASSRVGTGTTDTQYF
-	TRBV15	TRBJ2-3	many	TGTGCCACCAGCAGACAAGGCACTCAGGGCCCCTCCGCAGATACGCAGTATTTT	CATSRQGTQGPSADTQYF
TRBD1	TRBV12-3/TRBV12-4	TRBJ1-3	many	TGTGCCAGCAGACAGGGGAACTCTGGAAACACCATATATTTT	CASRQGNSGNTIYF
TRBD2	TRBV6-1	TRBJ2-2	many	TGTGCCAGCCGGGGACTAGCGGGAGGAGGAACCGGGGAGCTGTTTTTT	CASRGLAGGGTGELFF
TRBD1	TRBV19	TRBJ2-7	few	TGTGCCTGGCAGATGGGACAGGGCTCCTACGAGCAGTACTTC	CAWQMGQGSYEQYF
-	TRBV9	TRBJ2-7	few	TGTGCCAGCAGCGTAGAATTCGGGACCTCGATTTACGAGCAGTACTTC	CASSVEFGTSIYEQYF
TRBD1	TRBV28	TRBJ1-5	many	TGTGCCAGCAGCCCAGGGGGCCACAATCAGCCCCAGCATTTT	CASSPGGHNQPQHF
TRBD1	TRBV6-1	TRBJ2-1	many	TGTGCCAGCCTACAACGGGACAGGGTATACAATGAGCAGTTCTTC	CASLQRDRVYNEQFF
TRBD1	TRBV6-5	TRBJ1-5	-	TGTGCCAGCAGTTACTCGAAACAGGGGGTGAATCAGCCCCAGCATTTT	CASSYSKQGVNQPQHF
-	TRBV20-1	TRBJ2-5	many	TGCAGTGCTGGGGGTGCGGCAGGACATGAAGAGACCCAGTACTTC	CSAGGAAGHEETQYF
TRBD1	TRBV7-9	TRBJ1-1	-	TGTGCCAGCAGCTCCGGGACAGGTTTGTCAACTGAAGCTTTCTTT	CASSSGTGLSTEAFF
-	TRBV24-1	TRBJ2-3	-	TGTGCCACCAGTGTTACGGGAGGCACAGATACGCAGTATTTT	CATSVTGGTDTQYF
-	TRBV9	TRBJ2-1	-	TGTGCCAGCAGCGCACGTAGCCGAAGCTCCTACAATGAGCAGTTCTTC	CASSARSRSSYNEQFF
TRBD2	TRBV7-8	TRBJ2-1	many	TGTGCCAGCAGCTACCTACGTGCGGGAGGACACAATGAGCAGTTCTTC	CASSYLRAGGHNEQFF
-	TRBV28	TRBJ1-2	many	TGTGCCAGCAGTCCCCGTCGGGGGCGCAACTATGGCTACACCTTC	CASSPRRGRNYGYTF
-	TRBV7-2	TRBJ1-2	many	TGTGCCAGCAGCTTAGTCGGGGGCGCCGCGGATGGCTACACCTTC	CASSLVGGAADGYTF
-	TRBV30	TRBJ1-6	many	TGTGCCTGGAGCCCTCAACCCGATTCACCCCTCCACTTT	CAWSPQPDSPLHF
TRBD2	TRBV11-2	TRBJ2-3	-	TGTGCCAGCAGCTTGTCGGGGCGGCGGGAGGGAGATACGCAGTATTTT	CASSLSGRREGDTQYF
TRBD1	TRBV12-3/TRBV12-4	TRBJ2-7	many	TGTGCCAGCAGTTTGTGGGGGACAGGGACCAACGAGCAGTACTTC	CASSLWGTGTNEQYF
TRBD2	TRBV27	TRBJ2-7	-	TGTGCCAGCCGCCGACTAGCGGAGCACTACGAGCAGTACTTC	CASRRLAEHYEQYF
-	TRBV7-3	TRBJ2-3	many	TGTGCCAGCAGCTCCTTCGGACTATACACAGATACGCAGTATTTT	CASSSFGLYTDTQYF
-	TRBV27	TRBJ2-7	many	TGTGCCAGCAGTTACAATGGGCGCTACGAGCAGTACTTC	CASSYNGRYEQYF
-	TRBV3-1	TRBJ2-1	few	TGTGCCAGCAGCCATAGCCGGGTCTCGAACAATGAGCAGTTCTTC	CASSHSRVSNNEQFF
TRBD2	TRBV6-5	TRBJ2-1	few	TGTGCCAGCAGTTACCTGCGGGAGGGCGGACCCAAGCAGTTCTTC	CASSYLREGGPKQFF
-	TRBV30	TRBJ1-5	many	TGTGCCTGGAGTTCAGGGGACAATCAGCCCCAGCATTTT	CAWSSGDNQPQHF
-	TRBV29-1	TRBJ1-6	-	TGCAGCGTTGATTGCGGTAATTCACCCCTCCACTTT	CSVDCGNSPLHF
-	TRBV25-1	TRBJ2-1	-	TGTGCCAGCAGTGAAGGGTGGGAGTGGAATGAGCAGTTCTTC	CASSEGWEWNEQFF
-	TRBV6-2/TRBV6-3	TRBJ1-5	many	TGTGCCAGCAGTTACTCGACAGGAGAGACTTCGAGCAATCAGCCCCAGCATTTT	CASSYSTGETSSNQPQHF
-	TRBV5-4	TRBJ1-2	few	TGTGCCAGCAGCCCGGGGACCGCTGGGTTCTCGGGCTACACCTTC	CASSPGTAGFSGYTF
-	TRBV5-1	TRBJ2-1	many	TGCGCCAGCAGCTTGGAGAACAGCCTACAGTTCTTC	CASSLENSLQFF
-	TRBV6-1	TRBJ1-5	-	TGTGCCAGCAGTGAAGCGGGAGGAAGAGGCAATCAGCCCCAGCATTTT	CASSEAGGRGNQPQHF
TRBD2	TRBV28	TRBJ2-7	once	TGTGCCAGCAGCCGGACTAGCGGGACCACCGGTTACGAGCAGTACTTC	CASSRTSGTTGYEQYF
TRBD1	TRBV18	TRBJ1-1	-	TGTGCCAGCTCACCAGGACAGGGGAAAAACACTGAAGCTTTCTTT	CASSPGQGKNTEAFF
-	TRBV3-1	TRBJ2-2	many	TGTGCCAGCAGCCAAGGCACTCACTACACCGGGGAGCTGTTTTTT	CASSQGTHYTGELFF
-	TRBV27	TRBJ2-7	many	TGTGCCAGCAGGGGCTCGGTCAGGCACTACGAGCAGTACTTC	CASRGSVRHYEQYF